This T cell receptor beta chain is from a study of blood T cell repertoires in COVID-19. Across the study: There were acute and convalescent COVID-19 samples, and they came from the United States, Italy and Spain. From T cells, B-cell-depleted T cells, or PBMCs came the material, which was cDNA or gDNA.

Using immunoSEQ multiplex PCR, the repertoire was profiled, and TCRdb retains in-frame clones only, with some absent. The table shows 250,000 or so clones, with 86% occurring only once. Looked up from germline, CDR1 is SGHVS and CDR2 is FNYEAQ. The CDR3 runs 17 residues. The V gene end was trimmed by 5 bases and the J gene end by 5 bases; junction bases not matched to a gene: 12. Source material: peripheral blood. This rearrangement joins TRBV7-6 to TRBJ2-5, with 12 bases fitting TRBD2. This TCR was recovered from a man aged 35-49 years with active or convalescent COVID-19. The CDR3 protein is CASSHPTSGSFEETQYF. The CDR3 DNA reads as TGTGCCAGCAGCCACCCGACTAGCGGGAGTTTCGAGGAGACCCAGTACTTC.